The clone carrying this T cell receptor beta chain was seen only a few times. No antigen is known for it. This record comes from a study of shared clonotypes between healthy human individuals. Recent vaccinations or acute infections were absent in the healthy HIV-negative adult donors. Study-level points and caveats: A handful of donors showed sharing of around 5% of naive CD4 clonotypes. Generation probability values for non-shared clonotypes were lower than those for clonotypes shared by all four donors.

Researchers divided each subset's genomic DNA evenly across several immunoSEQ plates. Clones were read by immunoSEQ multiplex PCR, and TCRdb kept only the in-frame ones, dropping some. The table has under 150,000 clones, around two thirds seen once. The CDR3 consists of 16 residues. V was shortened by 0 bases and J by 8 bases, with 17 bases between the two germline ends. Germline lookup yields CDR1 LGHNA and CDR2 YNFKEQ. The specimen was memory CD8+ T cells sorted from blood. Indicated subset: CD45RO+ cells pooled with CCR7-negative TemRA cells. This sequence was found in a woman aged 25 to 39 in good health. The chain employs TRBV4-2 and TRBJ2-1; D perhaps matches TRBD1 (7 bases). The CDR3 region is CASSQDSNRGGDEQFF. The CDR3 DNA follows: TGTGCCAGCAGCCAAGATTCGAACAGGGGAGGCGATGAGCAGTTCTTC.